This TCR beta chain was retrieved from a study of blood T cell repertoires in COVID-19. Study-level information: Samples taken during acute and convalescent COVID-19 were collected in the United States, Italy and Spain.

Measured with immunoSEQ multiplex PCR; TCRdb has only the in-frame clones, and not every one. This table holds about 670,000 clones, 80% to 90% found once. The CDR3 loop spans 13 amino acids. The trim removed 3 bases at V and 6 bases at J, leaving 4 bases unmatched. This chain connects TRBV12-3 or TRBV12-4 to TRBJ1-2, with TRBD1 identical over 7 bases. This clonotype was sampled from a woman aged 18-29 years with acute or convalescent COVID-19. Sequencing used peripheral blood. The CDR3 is CASSLRGRDGYTF. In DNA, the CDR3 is TGTGCCAGCAGTTTGAGGGGGCGGGATGGCTACACCTTC.